This TCR beta chain was observed in a study of CD8 T cells in ankylosing spondylitis. Study-wide points: Characteristic of ankylosing spondylitis blood, it appeared, was a TCR beta motif comprising about eight highly homologous variants. The study looked at matched synovial fluid samples from ankylosing spondylitis patients. Disease-linked clones were reported to be significantly enriched there.

The V gene end was trimmed by 2 bases and the J gene end by 6 bases; junction bases not matched to a gene: 3. Germline assignment: CDR1 SGHTA and CDR2 FQGNSA. The CDR3 has 14 residues. A remark on this clonotype: Its cognate antigen is unknown.

Making use of molecular barcodes, quantitative 5'-RACE generated TCR beta libraries. One entry per CDR3 protein results from TCRdb running MiXCR on the 5' RACE reads. The profile covers 200,000 to 300,000 distinct CDR3 sequences, with 32% appearing a single time and around 4% taken by the ten largest. This clonotype was sampled from a male donor with ankylosing spondylitis or in good health (not recorded which). The chain has TRBV7-2 and TRBJ2-1; 8 bases align to TRBD2. The sample comprised blood, either unsorted or a sorted T cell fraction (not recorded which). CDR3 coding DNA: TGTGCCAGCAGCTTAACGGGGGGGCGCAATGAGCAGTTCTTC. It encodes CASSLTGGRNEQFF.